The 22 T cell receptor beta chains given below trace back to one sample, sequenced in a study of naive and memory T cell subsets (dated by TCRdb to 2015 to 2018). The research as a whole found: A few larger clonotypes were present in naive repertoires, particularly the CD8 repertoires, and these clonotypes were possibly memory cells re-expressing CD45RA.

These receptors' antigens are unknown. Libraries came from UMI-ligation and nested PCR. The run used an Illumina MiSeq. An equimolar mix of two oligonucleotides covering both TRBC1 and TRBC2 was used as the beta constant-region primer. The ligated cDNA went through four rounds of PCR with nested alpha and beta constant-region primers together with the SP2 primer. The raw public reads went through TCRdb reprocessing: fastp at Q25, MiXCR clone calling, in-frame beta chains kept. Each CDR3 protein gets just one entry, which takes the most common genes and DNA from the rows behind it. Recorded for this sample are roughly 100,000 distinct CDR3 sequences; 11% of them occurred a single time. The ten largest account for 0.12% to 0.15% of the sample. Sequencing was done on a sample of naive CD4+ T cells from blood. This sample's cell subset or site label indicates: naive T cells, CD45RA high CD27+. These receptors were collected from a human donor in good health.

This clonotype was counted a few times. This chain joins TRBV7-2 and TRBJ2-3; no clear D. In germline, CDR1 is SGHTA, CDR2 FQGNSA. The CDR3 extends over 14 amino acids. V was pared by 0 bases and J by 1 base, with 5 bases between. CDR3 nucleotide sequence: TGTGCCAGCAGCTTAGCGGTAGGCACAGATACGCAGTATTTT. Protein sequence: CASSLAVGTDTQYF.

The J gene is TRBJ2-3, the V gene TRBV7-2; no clear D. Trimming removed 3 bases from V and 5 bases from J, with 3 bases in between. CDR3 length: 11 amino acids. Germline loops: CDR1 SGHTA, CDR2 FQGNSA. As DNA, the CDR3 is TGTGCCAGCAGCTTTGTAGATACGCAGTATTTT. Its protein is CASSFVDTQYF.

In its sample, this clonotype was seen a few times. This rearrangement joins TRBV7-2 to TRBJ2-3; the match to TRBD2 covers 8 bases. Germline-derived CDR1 and CDR2 are SGHTA and FQGNSA. The CDR3 length is 15 residues. Trimming took 7 bases from V and 5 from J; bases not matched to a gene: 11. CDR3: CASNPSREALDTQYF. The CDR3 bases are TGTGCCAGCAACCCCTCGCGGGAGGCCTTAGATACGCAGTATTTT.

This clonotype was recorded many times. The chain carries TRBV20-1 and TRBJ2-5; 9 nucleotides match TRBD2. CDR3 size: 15 residues. Germline CDR1 reads DFQATT; CDR2 reads SNEGSKA (reference sequence). V shed 6 bases and J 5 bases; nucleotides not matched to a gene: 13. CDR3 in DNA: TGCAGTGCGCGGAGCGGGACTAGCTTTTTCGAGACCCAGTACTTC. Its protein product is CSARSGTSFFETQYF.

Only a few counts were recorded for this clonotype. The chain uses TRBV12-3 or TRBV12-4 and TRBJ2-2; 9 bases map to TRBD2. The CDR3 runs to 17 residues. Trimming cost V 6 bases and J 3 bases; bases outside gene matches: 11. The CDR3 protein is CASRESGAGGYTGELFF. CDR3 DNA: TGTGCCAGCAGGGAATCGGGAGCGGGGGGATACACCGGGGAGCTGTTTTTT.

The chain joins TRBV29-1 to TRBJ2-3; D unresolved. CDR3 size: 13 residues. Germline-derived CDR1 and CDR2 are SQVTM and ANQGSEA. V was shortened by 7 bases and J by 6 bases, with 17 bases between the two germline ends. The CDR3 reads CSARAVMGDTQYF. CDR3 bases: TGCAGCGCCCGGGCAGTGATGGGGGATACGCAGTATTTT.

This chain uses TRBV7-9 with TRBJ2-7, with D perhaps TRBD1 (6 bases). Trimming left V 0 bases short and J 3 bases short, with 15 bases between. CDR3 length: 16 residues. The germline gives CDR1 SEHNR, CDR2 FQNEAQ (reference sequence). CDR3 DNA sequence: TGTGCCAGCAGCTTAGCTGGTGGTCAGGGGAACTACGAGCAGTACTTC. Its translation is CASSLAGGQGNYEQYF.

This clonotype was detected only a few times. This chain connects TRBV7-2 to TRBJ2-7; D might be TRBD2 (6 bases). CDR1 is SGHTA, CDR2 FQGNSA, per germline. V shed 0 bases and J shed 7 bases, with 19 bases lying between them. This CDR3 is 16 amino acids long. Here the CDR3 reads CASSLALQTSLREQYF. The CDR3 DNA sequence: TGTGCCAGCAGCTTAGCGCTTCAGACTAGTCTAAGAGAGCAGTACTTC.

This clonotype was counted many times. The chain combines TRBV20-1 with TRBJ2-1; TRBD2 agrees at 13 bases. Germline V gives CDR1 DFQATT, CDR2 SNEGSKA (reference sequence). The CDR3 is 14 residues long. Trimming at V came to 6 bases and at J to 6 bases, leaving 5 bases not matched to a gene. In DNA, the CDR3 is TGCAGTGCCGATCGACTAGCGGGGGGCAATGAGCAGTTCTTC. Translated: CSADRLAGGNEQFF.

This clonotype was picked up many times. The chain uses TRBV29-1 and TRBJ1-2; 7 bases fit TRBD1. The CDR3 runs 9 residues. The germline CDR1 and CDR2 sequences are SQVTM and ANQGSEA. Unmatched junction bases numbered 5, after V lost 7 bases and J lost 12 bases. CDR3 nucleotides: TGCAGCGCCGACGGGACAGACACCTTC. Amino acid sequence: CSADGTDTF. The variable domain in full, with the rest retrieved from reference TRBV29-1 and TRBJ1-2, is SAVISQKPSRDICQRGTSLTIQCQVDSQVTMMFWYRQQPGQSLTLIATANQGSEATYESGFVIDKFPISRPNLTFSTLTVSNMSPEDSSIYLCSADGTDTFGSGTRLTVV.

The chain couples TRBV12-3 or TRBV12-4 to TRBJ1-5, with 8 bases that match TRBD1. This CDR3 spans 15 amino acids. The J segment lost 1 base and the V segment lost 3 bases, leaving 2 bases of the junction unmatched. In DNA, the CDR3 is TGTGCCAGCAGTTTTAGACAGGGGAGCAATCAGCCCCAGCATTTT. This translates into CASSFRQGSNQPQHF.

Written as DNA, the CDR3 is TGTGCCAGCAGCCCACGACAGGGGGATAATGAAAAACTGTTTTTT. This encodes CASSPRQGDNEKLFF. The chain joins TRBV9 to TRBJ1-4, with 9 bases identical to TRBD1. The V gene's germline CDR1 is SGDLS and CDR2 YYNGEE. Losses at the gene ends were 4 bases for V and 4 bases for J; bases not matched to a gene: 5. The CDR3 consists of 15 residues. Full variable domain (remainder filled in from reference TRBV9 and TRBJ1-4): DSGVTQTPKHLITATGQRVTLRCSPRSGDLSVYWYQQSLDQGLQFLIQYYNGEERAKGNILERFSAQQFPDLHSELNLSSLELGDSALYFCASSPRQGDNEKLFFGSGTQLSVL.

The V call is TRBV4-1, the J call TRBJ1-1, with 9 bases matching TRBD1. Germline-derived CDR1 and CDR2 are MGHRA and YSYEKL. The V gene end was trimmed by 3 bases and the J gene end by 2 bases; junction bases not matched to a gene: 7. The CDR3 runs to 16 residues. Written as DNA, the CDR3 is TGCGCCAGCAGCCAGGGACAGGGTGGAGAAAACACTGAAGCTTTCTTT. Residues: CASSQGQGGENTEAFF.

The chain uses TRBV6-2 or TRBV6-3 and TRBJ2-6; D remains ambiguous. CDR1 is MNHEY, CDR2 SVGEGT, per germline. CDR3 size: 18 residues. V was cut by 6 bases and J by 0 bases, with 18 bases left in between. CDR3: CASSRARPVSSGANVLTF. In DNA, the CDR3 is TGTGCCAGCAGCCGCGCACGACCTGTGAGCTCTGGGGCCAACGTCCTGACTTTC.

CDR3 in amino acids: CASSLGPRAFNQPQHF. CDR3 DNA sequence: TGTGCCAGCAGCTTAGGCCCCCGGGCGTTCAATCAGCCCCAGCATTTT. The gene calls are TRBV7-2 and TRBJ1-5; D not resolved. This CDR3 has 16 residues. Germline V gene data show CDR1 as SGHTA and CDR2 as FQGNSA. The V end lost 1 base, the J end lost 3 bases, and 13 bases lay between the germline ends.

This CDR3 reads CASSFPGEKLFF. In nucleotides, the CDR3 is TGCGCCAGCAGCTTCCCCGGGGAAAAACTGTTTTTT. The V call is TRBV5-1, the J call TRBJ1-4; D not certain. The CDR3 spans 12 residues. Germline CDR1 and CDR2: SGHRS and YFSETQ. V lost 2 bases, J lost 8 bases, and 7 bases lay in between.

This clonotype has ten or more counts. The chain has TRBV12-3 or TRBV12-4 and TRBJ2-7; D assignment may be TRBD1 or TRBD2 (5 bases each). The V gene lost 4 bases and the J gene lost 4 bases, with 23 bases spanning the gap. The CDR3 totals 17 residues. The CDR3 reads CASSSQVLRDRPYEQYF. CDR3 DNA: TGTGCCAGCAGTTCCCAAGTACTCCGGGACCGGCCTTACGAGCAGTACTTC.

This clonotype was picked up a small number of times. This chain joins TRBV29-1 and TRBJ1-5; 7 bases fit TRBD1. Germline V CDR1 and CDR2: SQVTM, ANQGSEA. V shed 6 bases, J shed 0 bases, and the junction held 5 bases outside the gene matches. The CDR3 has 14 residues. The CDR3 DNA reads TGCAGCGTAAGACAGGGTAATAGCAATCAGCCCCAGCATTTT. The encoded protein is CSVRQGNSNQPQHF.

This clonotype was found many times. The DNA of the CDR3 is TGCGCCAGCAGCTTGGCCTTGGCAGGACCCACAGATACGCAGTATTTT. Its protein product is CASSLALAGPTDTQYF. V usage is TRBV5-1 and J usage is TRBJ2-3; the D is unclear. This CDR3 spans 16 amino acids. Germline V gives CDR1 SGHRS, CDR2 YFSETQ. V gave up 0 bases and J gave up 2 bases, with 13 bases separating them. The entire variable domain, with the rest obtained from reference TRBV5-1 and TRBJ2-3, is as follows: KAGVTQTPRYLIKTRGQQVTLSCSPISGHRSVSWYQQTPGQGLQFLFEYFSETQRNKGNFPGRFSGRQFSNSRSEMNVSTLELGDSALYLCASSLALAGPTDTQYFGPGTRLTVL.

The table lists this clonotype with many counts. The chain carries TRBV5-4 and TRBJ2-7; 8 bases line up with TRBD1. The V and J ends lost 0 bases and 4 bases, in that order; junction bases with no gene match: 3. The CDR3 totals 14 residues. Looked up from germline, CDR1 is SGHNT and CDR2 is YYREEE (reference sequence). CDR3 sequence (DNA): TGTGCCAGCAGCTTGGGGACAGGGAATTACGAGCAGTACTTC. Amino acid sequence: CASSLGTGNYEQYF.

Concerning this clonotype: This is likely a read error, given that the CDR3 carries no conserved phenylalanine or tryptophan at its end. The CDR3 is CASNDKTLSTDTQYL. CDR3 coding DNA: TGTGCCAGCAACGATAAGACACTCAGCACAGATACGCAGTATTTA. The chain uses TRBV6-5 and TRBJ2-3, with D unresolved. V lost 7 bases to trimming and J lost 0 bases, with 14 bases between them. The length of the CDR3 is 15 residues. CDR1 is MNHEY, CDR2 SVGAGI, per germline.

This clonotype was counted at least ten times. The chain carries TRBV10-3 and TRBJ2-3, with D perhaps matching TRBD2 (6 bases). With 9 bases removed from V and 5 bases from J, the gap between germline ends came to 15 bases. The CDR3 contains 13 residues. Germline CDR1 reads ENHRY; CDR2 reads SYGVKD. The CDR3: CAMTGSQKDTQYF. The DNA of the CDR3 is TGTGCCATGACCGGGAGCCAGAAAGATACGCAGTATTTT.